This TCR beta chain was retrieved from a study of PD-L1 blockade in urothelial cancer. Study-level background: Blood was tested 3 weeks (second dose) and 6 weeks into treatment.

Sequencing used immunoSEQ multiplex PCR; TCRdb keeps in-frame clones, though not all of them. The sample has approximately 90,000 clones, more than 70% seen once. Time point noted: pretreatment peripheral blood. The sequence derives from a man in his sixties with urothelial cancer. Sequencing used PBMCs, obtained around atezolizumab (anti-PD-L1) treatment.

CDR3 in DNA: TGTGCCAGCAGCCTCTTTGTGGCGAACACTGAAGCTTTCTTT. It is translated as CASSLFVANTEAFF. This chain joins TRBV7-8 and TRBJ1-1; the D is unclear. Germline loops: CDR1 SGHVS, CDR2 FQNEAQ. V dropped 5 bases and J dropped 1 base, with 11 bases sitting between them. The CDR3 contains 14 residues. Based on the CDR3 plus reference TRBV7-8 and TRBJ1-1, the full variable domain is GAGVSQSPRYKVAKRGQDVALRCDPISGHVSLFWYQQALGQGPEFLTYFQNEAQLDKSGLPSDRFFAERPEGSVSTLKIQRTQQEDSAVYLCASSLFVANTEAFFGQGTRLTVV.